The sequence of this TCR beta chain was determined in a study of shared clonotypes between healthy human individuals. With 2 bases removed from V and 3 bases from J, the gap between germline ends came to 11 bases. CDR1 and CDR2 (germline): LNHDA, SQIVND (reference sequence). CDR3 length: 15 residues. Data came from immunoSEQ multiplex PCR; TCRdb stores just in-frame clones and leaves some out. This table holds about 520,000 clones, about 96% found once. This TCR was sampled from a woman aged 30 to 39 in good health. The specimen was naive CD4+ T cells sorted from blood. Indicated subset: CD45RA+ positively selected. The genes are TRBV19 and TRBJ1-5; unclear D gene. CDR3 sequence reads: CASSIRVAPNQPQHF. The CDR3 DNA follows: TGTGCCAGTAGTATAAGGGTAGCTCCCAATCAGCCCCAGCATTTT. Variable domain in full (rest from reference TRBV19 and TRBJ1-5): DGGITQSPKYLFRKEGQNVTLSCEQNLNHDAMYWYRQDPGQGLRLIYYSQIVNDFQKGDIAEGYSVSREKKESFPLTVTSAQKNPTAFYLCASSIRVAPNQPQHFGDGTRLSIL.